Below, one T cell receptor (beta chain) is given with its context. The multiple sclerosis control group was made up of treatment-naive patients with stable or active relapsing-remitting disease. The data were obtained in a study of CD8 T cells in Susac syndrome. Reverse transcription used roughly 0.5 to 1 ug RNA and random hexamers. TCRdb re-called the immunoSEQ multiplex PCR reads through MiXCR, storing one row per CDR3 protein. This table has roughly 200,000 distinct CDR3 sequences, 95% appearing once. Germline-derived CDR1 and CDR2 are LGHNT and FRNRAP. This CDR3 is built from 18 residues. V lost 1 base, J lost 6 bases, and 23 bases lay in between.

The rearrangement joins TRBV12-5 to TRBJ2-3; TRBD1 is a possible D gene (5 bases). The source of this sequence is a human donor with multiple sclerosis. The sample was CD8+ T cells from PBMCs. This CDR3 reads CASGLDFRVVKDPDTQYF. In DNA form, the CDR3 reads TGTGCTAGTGGTTTGGACTTCAGGGTAGTGAAGGACCCGGATACGCAGTATTTT.